Detailed here is one TCR beta chain. Added by template switching were UMIs that each held a 6-nucleotide sample barcode. TCRdb re-called the 5' RACE reads and shows each CDR3 protein once, DNA omitted. This listing includes approximately 400,000 distinct CDR3 sequences. The data stem from a study of monozygotic twins with inflammatory bowel disease. The V gene's germline CDR1 is DFQATT and CDR2 SNEGSKA (reference sequence). The CDR3 consists of 11 residues. Sequences were obtained from blood. This clonotype was obtained from a human donor with ulcerative colitis or Crohn's disease, or a healthy co-twin of an affected twin (not recorded which). The chain carries TRBV20-1 and TRBJ2-7; lacking DNA, the TRBD1 call made by TCRdb goes unchecked. CDR3 residues: CSVPGGNEQYF.